The clone carrying this T cell receptor (beta chain) was recorded a few times. The CDR3 has 11 residues. CDR1 is LNHDA and CDR2 is SQIVND in the germline V gene (reference sequence). The V and J ends lost 11 bases and 4 bases respectively, with 12 bases between them. As handled by the study authors: Reference gene primer amplification gave estimated nucleated cell counts. TCRdb's copy holds only in-frame clones and misses some; the assay was immunoSEQ multiplex PCR. V, J and clone size were drawn from that table, and D and trimming were deduced from the DNA. The table lists 200,000 to 300,000 clones, roughly 86% of them singletons. This sample was taken from a study of blood T cell repertoires in COVID-19. Study summary: COVID-19 samples from acute and convalescent phases originated in the United States, Italy and Spain. In each case, the material was cDNA or gDNA derived from T cells, B-cell-depleted T cells, or PBMCs.

Symptom resolution, clearance, or two negative PCRs marked donors in Cohort 3 as recovered. The V and J genes are TRBV19 and TRBJ2-7, with a tentative D call TRBD1 (6 bases). Sequencing input: PBMCs or T cells enriched from blood (not recorded which). The source of this sequence is a woman between 18 and 29 years old who had recovered from COVID-19. CDR3: CAVQGAYEQYF. The CDR3, as DNA: TGTGCCGTACAGGGAGCATACGAGCAGTACTTC.